These 22 T cell receptor beta chains share one sample of origin, sequenced in a study of blood T cell repertoires in COVID-19. Sequenced by immunoSEQ multiplex PCR; TCRdb stores in-frame clones only, minus some. Seen here are about 180,000 clones, 75% to 90% observed once, and the top ten hold 6.2%. The sequenced material came from PBMCs or T cells enriched from blood (not recorded which). The receptors derive from a middle-aged man who had recovered from COVID-19.

The CDR3 here is CATMQGGSSYNEQFF. The CDR3 DNA is TGTGCCACCATGCAGGGAGGGAGCTCCTACAATGAGCAGTTCTTC. The chain links TRBV24-1 to TRBJ2-1, with TRBD2 matching 7 bases. The CDR3 has 15 residues. From germline, CDR1 is KGHDR and CDR2 SFDVKD. V was pared by 8 bases and J by 0 bases, with 6 bases of the junction left unmatched.

The CDR3 DNA sequence: TGTGCCAGTAGGATTGAGGCCGACAGGGACTCTGGGGCCAACGTCCTGACTTTC. It specifies CASRIEADRDSGANVLTF. V and J are TRBV19 and TRBJ2-6; 7 nucleotides line up with TRBD1. V gave up 6 bases and J gave up 0 bases; unmatched junction bases: 11. The CDR3 runs to 18 residues. Per the germline V gene, CDR1 is LNHDA and CDR2 is SQIVND (reference sequence).

This chain uses TRBV28 with TRBJ2-7; 11 nucleotides match TRBD2. This CDR3 is 15 amino acids long. J gave up 4 bases and V 3 bases, and 5 bases lay outside the gene matches. Germline V gives CDR1 MDHEN, CDR2 SYDVKM. CDR3 sequence reads: CASSFSPSGRYEQYF. CDR3 sequence (DNA): TGTGCCAGCAGTTTTAGCCCTAGCGGGAGGTACGAGCAGTACTTC.

V is TRBV5-1 and J is TRBJ2-3, with a possible D match to TRBD1 (6 bases). The CDR3 covers 14 residues. Germline V gene data show CDR1 as SGHRS and CDR2 as YFSETQ. The V end was cut by 2 bases, the J end by 4 bases, with 11 bases between. CDR3 bases: TGCGCCAGCAGCTTAGGGACATCCCCAGATACGCAGTATTTT. It encodes CASSLGTSPDTQYF.

This sequence joins TRBV2 and TRBJ2-1, with D uncertain. This CDR3 has 13 residues. The V gene lost 5 bases and the J gene lost 4 bases, with 9 bases spanning the gap. Per the germline V gene, CDR1 is SNHLY and CDR2 is FYNNEI. CDR3 DNA: TGTGCCAGCAGTTTCTCCGTTTACAATGAGCAGTTCTTC. It encodes CASSFSVYNEQFF.

This chain connects TRBV20-1 to TRBJ1-2; D is undetermined. Trimming pared 6 bases from V and 6 bases from J, leaving 11 bases between. This CDR3 has 11 residues. Germline CDR1 DFQATT, CDR2 SNEGSKA (reference sequence). The CDR3 is CSAVEGDGYTF. The CDR3 bases are TGCAGTGCCGTTGAGGGAGATGGCTACACCTTC.

CDR3 amino acids: CATSRPPGNTEAFF. The CDR3 nucleotides read TGTGCCACCAGCCGACCCCCGGGGAACACTGAAGCTTTCTTT. The chain couples TRBV15 to TRBJ1-1; D is uncertain. The CDR3 spans 14 residues. In germline, CDR1 is LNHNV, CDR2 YYDKDF (reference sequence). V was cut by 5 bases and J by 1 base, with 11 bases left in between.

The V gene is TRBV30, the J gene TRBJ1-2; D is ambiguous. The V and J ends lost 0 bases and 8 bases respectively, with 22 bases between them. The CDR3 loop spans 16 amino acids. Germline CDR1 GTSNPN, CDR2 SVGIG (reference sequence). CDR3 in amino acids: CAWSVLVSTGGEGYTF. In DNA, the CDR3 is TGTGCCTGGAGTGTACTAGTCAGTACGGGAGGTGAGGGCTACACCTTC.

The chain recombines TRBV12-5 with TRBJ2-5; the D is unclear. Germline V gene lookup returns CDR1 LGHNT and CDR2 FRNRAP. V lost 0 bases and J 2 bases, leaving 10 bases between the germline ends. The CDR3 runs 15 residues. The CDR3 here is CASGLVLGSQETQYF. The CDR3 DNA is TGTGCTAGTGGTTTGGTACTGGGCAGTCAAGAGACCCAGTACTTC.

The chain employs TRBV11-3 and TRBJ2-2; D may be TRBD2 (5 bases). Germline V gene data show CDR1 as SGHNT and CDR2 as YENEEA. Trimming took off 5 bases at V and 1 base at J, with 11 bases between the two ends. The CDR3 extends over 15 amino acids. The CDR3 DNA follows: TGTGCCAGCAGCCCCGGTGGGAGGAACACCGGGGAGCTGTTTTTT. Protein: CASSPGGRNTGELFF.

The chain has TRBV30 and TRBJ1-3; no firm D call. The V gene lost 1 base and the J gene lost 0 bases, with 10 bases spanning the gap. The CDR3 contains 15 residues. Germline-derived CDR1 and CDR2 are GTSNPN and SVGIG (reference sequence). CDR3 loop: CAWSAMRSSGNTIYF. The CDR3 region has the DNA TGTGCCTGGAGTGCGATGAGGAGCTCTGGAAACACCATATATTTT. Combining the CDR3 with reference TRBV30 and TRBJ1-3 gives the whole variable domain SQTIHQWPATLVQPVGSPLSLECTVEGTSNPNLYWYRQAAGRGLQLLFYSVGIGQISSEVPQNLSASRPQDRQFILSSKKLLLSDSGFYLCAWSAMRSSGNTIYFGEGSWLTVV.

V usage is TRBV3-1 (or the pseudogene TRBV3-2) and J usage is TRBJ2-1; 11 positions agree with TRBD2. The V gene's germline CDR1 is LGHDT and CDR2 YNNKEL (reference sequence). V lost 0 bases to trimming and J lost 7 bases; unmatched junction nucleotides: 14. CDR3 length: 19 amino acids. This CDR3 is CASSQDKDSGRVVGNEQFF. The DNA for the CDR3 is TGTGCCAGCAGCCAAGATAAGGATAGCGGGAGGGTGGTGGGAAATGAGCAGTTCTTC.

The CDR3 sequence: CSAPYPGRLFF. The CDR3 region has the DNA TGCAGTGCCCCTTACCCCGGGAGACTGTTTTTT. The genes are TRBV20-1 and TRBJ1-4, with D unclear. This CDR3 is 11 amino acids long. From germline, CDR1 is DFQATT and CDR2 SNEGSKA (reference sequence). Trimming removed 6 bases at V and 13 bases at J, with 15 bases between.

This clone has only one observation. This chain connects TRBV28 to TRBJ1-5; 7 bases align to TRBD1. The CDR3 spans 17 residues. The ends lost 3 bases at V and 4 bases at J; junction bases unmatched: 12. CDR1 and CDR2 (germline): MDHEN, SYDVKM. The CDR3 spells CASSFPRGGSKNQPQHF. The CDR3, as DNA: TGTGCCAGCAGTTTCCCCCGAGGGGGCTCTAAAAATCAGCCCCAGCATTTT.

V is TRBV5-1 and J is TRBJ2-5, with D maybe TRBD1 (5 bases). The CDR3 covers 14 residues. V was cut by 0 bases and J by 2 bases, with 8 bases left in between. Germline CDR1 is SGHRS and CDR2 is YFSETQ. CDR3 region: CASSLGQLQETQYF. CDR3 in DNA: TGCGCCAGCAGCTTGGGACAGCTACAAGAGACCCAGTACTTC.

This clone came up once. The V gene is TRBV25-1, the J gene TRBJ1-2; perhaps TRBD1 as D (5 bases). The CDR3 runs to 13 residues. Germline V gene sequence: CDR1 MGHDK, CDR2 SYGVNS. V shed 4 bases and J shed 8 bases, with 14 bases lying between them. CDR3 sequence (DNA): TGTGCCAGCAGTGGCAGGACGGAGGGGGGCTACACCTTC. Protein product: CASSGRTEGGYTF.

This chain connects TRBV19 to TRBJ1-4; TRBD1 matches at 7 bases. Germline-derived CDR1 and CDR2 are LNHDA and SQIVND (reference sequence). After removal of 6 bases from V and 6 bases from J, the junction contained 13 bases not matched to a gene. The CDR3 consists of 16 residues. For the CDR3, the DNA is TGTGCCAGTAGACCCCCACCACAGGGGAAGTATGAAAAACTGTTTTTT. Translating it yields CASRPPPQGKYEKLFF. Complete variable domain (other parts from reference TRBV19 and TRBJ1-4): DGGITQSPKYLFRKEGQNVTLSCEQNLNHDAMYWYRQDPGQGLRLIYYSQIVNDFQKGDIAEGYSVSREKKESFPLTVTSAQKNPTAFYLCASRPPPQGKYEKLFFGSGTQLSVL.

The chain is built from TRBV27 and TRBJ2-3; unclear D gene. V was pared by 2 bases and J by 4 bases, with 7 bases between. Looked up from germline, CDR1 is MNHEY and CDR2 is SMNVEV (reference sequence). The CDR3 sequence is 13 residues long. The CDR3 here is CASSLIRADTQYF. The DNA for the CDR3 is TGTGCCAGCAGTTTAATCCGGGCAGATACGCAGTATTTT.

This sequence joins TRBV30 and TRBJ2-7; D is undetermined. CDR3 length equals 12 residues. The V end was cut by 0 bases, the J end by 4 bases, with 7 bases between. The germline gives CDR1 GTSNPN, CDR2 SVGIG (reference sequence). CDR3 in amino acids: CAWSVLGYEQYF. CDR3 bases: TGTGCCTGGAGTGTACTTGGTTACGAGCAGTACTTC.

The gene calls are TRBV10-1 and TRBJ1-4; D is ambiguous. Trimming removed 3 bases at V and 7 bases at J, with 18 bases between. CDR3 size: 16 residues. The germline V gene encodes CDR1 WNHNN and CDR2 SYGVQD (reference sequence). The CDR3 region has the DNA TGCGCCAGCAGTGAATCCAGGATCGGAGGTAGTGAAAAACTGTTTTTT. Its protein is CASSESRIGGSEKLFF.

The chain recombines TRBV28 with TRBJ1-5; D unclear. The CDR3 length is 12 residues. The V and J ends lost 8 bases and 1 base respectively, with 6 bases between them. CDR1 is MDHEN and CDR2 is SYDVKM in the germline V gene. The CDR3 loop reads CASVESNQPQHF. The CDR3 bases are TGTGCCAGCGTGGAGAGCAATCAGCCCCAGCATTTT.

The chain recombines TRBV5-6 with TRBJ1-1; D not resolved. Trimming stripped 4 bases from V and 5 bases from J, with 12 bases between. CDR1 is SGHDT and CDR2 is YYEEEE in the germline V gene. The CDR3 spans 13 residues. CDR3: CASSPGGLTEAFF. The CDR3 coding sequence is TGTGCCAGCAGCCCCGGAGGGCTTACTGAAGCTTTCTTT.